The 29 T cell receptor beta chains below come from one sample, sequenced in a study of graft-versus-host responses after intestinal transplantation. Libraries were prepared by immunoSEQ multiplex PCR; TCRdb keeps only in-frame clonotypes and omits some of them. The profile covers about 70,000 clones, with over 85% appearing a single time and less than 0.65% taken by the ten largest. The antigens for these receptors are not known. Specimen: unstimulated CD8+ T cells sorted from spleen or lymph node cells, collected before intestinal transplant. Receptors originate from a human donor who received an intestinal transplant.

This clone came up a few times. The chain links TRBV15 to TRBJ2-7, with D tentatively TRBD1 (5 bases). Germline CDR1 is LNHNV and CDR2 is YYDKDF (reference sequence). This CDR3 has 14 residues. The V end was cut by 5 bases, the J end by 5 bases, with 16 bases between. The CDR3 bases are TGTGCCACCAGCTGGGGCGCGAGAGTAAACGAGCAGTACTTC. Encoded protein: CATSWGARVNEQYF.

The chain links TRBV19 to TRBJ2-7; D uncertain. The V end lost 1 base, the J end lost 7 bases, and 14 bases lay between the germline ends. The germline V gene has CDR1 LNHDA and CDR2 SQIVND (reference sequence). The CDR3 length is 14 residues. CDR3 in DNA: TGTGCCAGTAGTATAGTGTCTGGGATGGGAGAGCAGTACTTC. It translates to CASSIVSGMGEQYF.

This sequence joins TRBV6-5 and TRBJ2-3; 10 nucleotides match TRBD2. CDR1 and CDR2 from the germline V gene are MNHEY and SVGAGI. This CDR3 is 15 amino acids long. With V trimmed by 6 bases and J by 3 bases, 6 bases remained unmatched. DNA for the CDR3: TGTGCCAGCAGACCGGGACTAGCGTATACAGATACGCAGTATTTT. Protein sequence: CASRPGLAYTDTQYF.

J is TRBJ2-1 and V is TRBV9; 9 positions agree with TRBD1. The V segment lost 1 base and the J segment 8 bases; nucleotides outside the gene matches: 7. Germline V gene lookup returns CDR1 SGDLS and CDR2 YYNGEE. There are 15 residues in the CDR3. The CDR3 is CASSVNGQGRDEQFF. CDR3 sequence (DNA): TGTGCCAGCAGCGTAAACGGACAGGGGAGGGATGAGCAGTTCTTC.

The chain employs TRBV5-4 and TRBJ2-3; 10 nucleotides match TRBD2. With 2 bases clipped from V and 3 bases from J, the junction kept 3 bases outside the gene matches. The CDR3 is 15 amino acids. Germline V CDR1 and CDR2: SGHNT, YYREEE (reference sequence). The CDR3 protein is CASSFPSGRTDTQYF. CDR3 sequence (DNA): TGTGCCAGCAGCTTTCCTAGCGGGAGAACAGATACGCAGTATTTT. The full variable domain, rest sourced from reference TRBV5-4 and TRBJ2-3, is ETGVTQSPTHLIKTRGQQVTLRCSSQSGHNTVSWYQQALGQGPQFIFQYYREEENGRGNFPPRFSGLQFPNYSSELNVNALELDDSALYLCASSFPSGRTDTQYFGPGTRLTVL.

The gene calls are TRBV28 and TRBJ2-1; TRBD2 is a possible D gene (5 bases). The CDR3 is 15 amino acids. Trimming removed 10 bases from V and 0 bases from J, with 16 bases in between. Germline CDR1 MDHEN, CDR2 SYDVKM. CDR3 nucleotide sequence: TGTGCCACCCGGACTGAAACCAGCTCCTACAATGAGCAGTTCTTC. It specifies CATRTETSSYNEQFF.

This clone was observed a single time. The V and J genes are TRBV6-7 and TRBJ2-2; TRBD1 matches 7 bases. TRBV6-7 counts as an open reading frame of uncertain function. V lost 0 bases and J lost 2; bases outside the gene matches: 6. The length of the CDR3 is 17 residues. CDR3 residues: CASSYSPRDSNTGELFF. DNA of the CDR3: TGTGCCAGCAGTTACTCCCCCCGGGACAGCAACACCGGGGAGCTGTTTTTT.

The chain uses TRBV19 and TRBJ2-7; D is undetermined. The CDR3 consists of 14 residues. CDR1 and CDR2 from the germline V gene are LNHDA and SQIVND (reference sequence). V shed 3 bases and J shed 3 bases, with 12 bases lying between them. DNA for the CDR3: TGTGCCAGTAGTATCGGTAGAATCTTCTACGAGCAGTACTTC. Amino acid sequence: CASSIGRIFYEQYF.

This clone was seen once. The chain carries TRBV6-5 and TRBJ2-1; the match to TRBD2 covers 7 bases. Germline CDR1 and CDR2: MNHEY and SVGAGI. This CDR3 is 13 amino acids long. With 8 bases clipped from V and 6 bases from J, the junction kept 7 bases outside the gene matches. The CDR3 nucleotides are TGTGCCAGCGGAGCGGGACCGGGCAATGAGCAGTTCTTC. Protein: CASGAGPGNEQFF.

This clone was found once. Germline is not matched at one junction end, which may reflect a read error. The rearrangement uses TRBV6-5 and TRBJ2-1, with D unclear. This CDR3 contains 15 residues. Germline lookup yields CDR1 MNHEY and CDR2 SVGAGI. DNA for the CDR3: TGTGCCAGCAGTTACCGGTCAATCTCCCACAATGAGCAGTTCTTC. This translates into CASSYRSISHNEQFF.

This clone has just one count. The chain uses TRBV11-2 and TRBJ1-4, with a weak D call TRBD1 (6 bases). CDR1 is SGHAT, CDR2 FQNNGV, per germline. The CDR3 runs 14 residues. V lost 4 bases and J 4 bases, leaving 10 bases between the germline ends. As DNA, the CDR3 is TGTGCCAGCAGCTCCACGGACAGTAATGAAAAACTGTTTTTT. Translating gives CASSSTDSNEKLFF.

V is TRBV18 and J is TRBJ2-2; 11 bases agree with TRBD2. Germline V gives CDR1 KGHSH, CDR2 LQKENI. J lost 3 bases, V lost 6 bases, and 9 bases had no gene match. The CDR3 is 17 residues long. CDR3 sequence (DNA): TGTGCCAGCTCTTCTACACTAGCGGGAGACCACACCGGGGAGCTGTTTTTT. Residues: CASSSTLAGDHTGELFF.

The chain uses TRBV5-6 and TRBJ2-7; 9 positions match TRBD1. CDR1 SGHDT and CDR2 YYEEEE come from the germline V gene. With 4 bases clipped from V and 4 bases from J, the junction kept 3 bases outside the gene matches. The length of the CDR3 is 13 residues. DNA of the CDR3: TGTGCCAGCAGCCAGACAGGGGGATACGAGCAGTACTTC. Protein product: CASSQTGGYEQYF.

The chain links TRBV4-1 to TRBJ2-3; TRBD2 aligns across 10 bases. The CDR3 consists of 15 residues. Germline-derived CDR1 and CDR2 are MGHRA and YSYEKL. The J segment lost 1 base and the V segment lost 6 bases, leaving 4 bases of the junction unmatched. The CDR3 reads CASSRTSGGTDTQYF. CDR3 sequence (DNA): TGCGCCAGCAGTCGGACTAGCGGTGGCACAGATACGCAGTATTTT.

The genes are TRBV27 and TRBJ2-1, with 11 bases fitting TRBD2. The V gene end was trimmed by 6 bases and the J gene end by 0 bases; junction bases not matched to a gene: 4. Germline V gene sequence: CDR1 MNHEY, CDR2 SMNVEV (reference sequence). The length of the CDR3 is 16 residues. The CDR3 nucleotides read TGTGCCAGCAGCACACTAGCGGGAGCCTCCTACAATGAGCAGTTCTTC. Translation gives CASSTLAGASYNEQFF.

The gene calls are TRBV4-1 and TRBJ2-2, with D unresolved. CDR3 length: 14 residues. Germline V CDR1 and CDR2: MGHRA, YSYEKL. Trimming cost V 0 bases and J 5 bases, with 7 bases left between them. CDR3 bases: TGCGCCAGCAGCCAAGATGTACAGACCGGGGAGCTGTTTTTT. Its protein product is CASSQDVQTGELFF.

V and J are TRBV9 and TRBJ1-2; a possible D gene is TRBD1 (6 bases). V dropped 2 bases and J dropped 3 bases, with 8 bases sitting between them. The CDR3 extends over 13 amino acids. Germline values: CDR1 SGDLS, CDR2 YYNGEE. The CDR3 DNA reads TGTGCCAGCAGCGTCGGACAGTACTATGGCTACACCTTC. This sequence encodes CASSVGQYYGYTF.

This sequence joins TRBV10-2 and TRBJ2-1, with D unclear. The CDR3 is made up of 14 amino acids. Germline loops: CDR1 WSHSY, CDR2 SAAADI. V was pared by 6 bases and J by 8 bases, with 17 bases between. The CDR3 loop is CASRVAVNSHEQFF. In DNA form, the CDR3 reads TGCGCCAGCAGGGTAGCTGTTAATTCCCATGAGCAGTTCTTC.

V is TRBV10-3 and J is TRBJ1-2, with TRBD1 as a possible D gene (6 bases). The CDR3 extends over 14 amino acids. V shed 6 bases and J shed 8 bases, with 19 bases lying between them. Germline CDR1 ENHRY, CDR2 SYGVKD. The DNA of the CDR3 is TGTGCCATCAGAATAGACAGGAACGTCGGGGGCTACACCTTC. It specifies CAIRIDRNVGGYTF.

This clone was detected only once. V usage is TRBV27 and J usage is TRBJ2-3; TRBD1 is a possible D gene (5 bases). This CDR3 spans 14 amino acids. Trimming cost V 5 bases and J 4 bases, with 13 bases left between them. CDR1 is MNHEY and CDR2 is SMNVEV in the germline V gene (reference sequence). CDR3 in amino acids: CASSPPLGADTQYF. The CDR3 nucleotides are TGTGCCAGCAGTCCCCCCTTAGGGGCAGATACGCAGTATTTT.

The chain employs TRBV27 and TRBJ1-5; no firm D call. This CDR3 spans 11 amino acids. Germline V gene data show CDR1 as MNHEY and CDR2 as SMNVEV (reference sequence). V was clipped by 8 bases and J by 5 bases, with 7 bases between them. The CDR3 sequence is CASGDDQPQHF. The CDR3 coding sequence is TGTGCCAGCGGAGACGATCAGCCCCAGCATTTT.

Written as DNA, the CDR3 is TGTGCCTGGAGGGCCGGGTCCCTATATAGCAATCAGCCCCAGCATTTT. Its protein product is CAWRAGSLYSNQPQHF. The chain employs TRBV30 and TRBJ1-5; D is uncertain. Germline assignment: CDR1 GTSNPN and CDR2 SVGIG (reference sequence). This CDR3 comprises 16 residues. The V end lost 3 bases, the J end lost 0 bases, and 15 bases lay between the germline ends.

The chain is built from TRBV18 and TRBJ2-7; D not resolved. CDR1 and CDR2 from the germline V gene are KGHSH and LQKENI. V lost 0 bases, J lost 3 bases, and 6 bases lay in between. This CDR3 is built from 13 residues. The DNA for the CDR3 is TGTGCCAGCTCACCACCGATTGACTACGAGCAGTACTTC. It encodes CASSPPIDYEQYF.

This clone occurred once. The J gene is TRBJ1-2, the V gene TRBV30; tentative D call: TRBD1 (6 bases). The length of the CDR3 is 16 residues. CDR1 and CDR2 (germline): GTSNPN, SVGIG (reference sequence). The V end lost 3 bases, the J end lost 4 bases, and 21 bases lay between the germline ends. The CDR3 here is CAWRNRTGWISYGYTF. The CDR3 DNA reads as TGTGCCTGGAGGAATCGCACAGGGTGGATCAGCTATGGCTACACCTTC.

This sequence joins TRBV5-4 and TRBJ2-1; D is unclear. V was clipped by 0 bases and J by 8 bases, with 15 bases between them. Germline V lookup: CDR1 SGHNT, CDR2 YYREEE (reference sequence). The CDR3 consists of 15 residues. CDR3 sequence (DNA): TGTGCCAGCAGCTTGGGAGTGGGCCCCTCGGATGAGCAGTTCTTC. It encodes CASSLGVGPSDEQFF.

The rearrangement uses TRBV27 and TRBJ1-5; D is unresolved. This CDR3 is built from 13 residues. Germline V gene data show CDR1 as MNHEY and CDR2 as SMNVEV (reference sequence). With 5 bases removed from V and 8 bases from J, the gap between germline ends came to 13 bases. The CDR3 nucleotides are TGTGCCAGCAGTCCCCAAACCTGGGAGCCCCAGCATTTT. Protein product: CASSPQTWEPQHF.

This chain connects TRBV9 to TRBJ2-7; the D gene could be TRBD1 or TRBD2 (6 bases each). The CDR3 contains 14 residues. Trimming stripped 1 base from V and 2 bases from J, with 10 bases between. CDR1 SGDLS and CDR2 YYNGEE come from the germline V gene. The CDR3 loop is CASSVWGAPYEQYF. In DNA form, the CDR3 reads TGTGCCAGCAGCGTATGGGGGGCTCCCTACGAGCAGTACTTC.

The rearrangement links TRBV7-8 to TRBJ1-2; possibly TRBD1 for D (5 bases). The germline V gene encodes CDR1 SGHVS and CDR2 FQNEAQ. Trimming removed 1 base at V and 6 bases at J, with 9 bases between. This CDR3 has 13 amino acids. Written as DNA, the CDR3 is TGTGCCAGCAGCTTAGAGGGGTTGCATGGCTACACCTTC. As protein: CASSLEGLHGYTF.

The V call is TRBV2, the J call TRBJ2-3; weak D call: TRBD2 (5 bases). The CDR3 runs 14 residues. The ends were cut back, 7 bases at V and 4 bases at J, with 15 bases in the middle. The V gene's germline CDR1 is SNHLY and CDR2 FYNNEI. CDR3 in amino acids: CASTLRTEADTQYF. CDR3 sequence (DNA): TGTGCCAGCACCCTGCGAACGGAGGCAGATACGCAGTATTTT. The full variable domain, in which reference TRBV2 and TRBJ2-3 provide the parts outside the CDR3, is EPEVTQTPSHQVTQMGQEVILRCVPISNHLYFYWYRQILGQKVEFLVSFYNNEISEKSEIFDDQFSVERPDGSNFTLKIRSTKLEDSAMYFCASTLRTEADTQYFGPGTRLTVL.